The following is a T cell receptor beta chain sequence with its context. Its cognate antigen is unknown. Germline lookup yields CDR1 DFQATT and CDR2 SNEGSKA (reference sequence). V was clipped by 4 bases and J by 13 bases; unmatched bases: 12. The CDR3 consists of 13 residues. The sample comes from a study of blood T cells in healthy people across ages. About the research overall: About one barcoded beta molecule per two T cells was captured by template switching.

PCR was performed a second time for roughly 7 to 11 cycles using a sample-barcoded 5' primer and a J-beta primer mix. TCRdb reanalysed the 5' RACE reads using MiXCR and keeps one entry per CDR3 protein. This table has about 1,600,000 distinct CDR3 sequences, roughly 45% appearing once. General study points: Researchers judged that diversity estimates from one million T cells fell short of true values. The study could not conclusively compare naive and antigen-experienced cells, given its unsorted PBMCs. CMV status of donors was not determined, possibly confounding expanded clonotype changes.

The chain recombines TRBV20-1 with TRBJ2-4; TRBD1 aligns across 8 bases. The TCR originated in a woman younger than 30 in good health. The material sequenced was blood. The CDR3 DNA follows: TGCAGTGCTATGAACAGGGGGGTCAAAGAGCAGTACTTC. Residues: CSAMNRGVKEQYF.